This T cell receptor beta chain is drawn from a study of spatial heterogeneity in lung cancer. Study overall: In the raw reads, each unique TCR and UMI combination was present more than ten times on average.

MiXCR, applied by TCRdb to the 5' RACE reads, yields one record per CDR3 protein. The sample lists more than 2,500 distinct CDR3 sequences, roughly 4.4% occurring once. The CDR3 has 14 amino acids. Germline V CDR1 and CDR2: SGHRS, YFSETQ. Between the trimmed V and J ends, which lost 6 bases and 5 bases, there was a span of 16 bases. By share, this clonotype counts as medium-sized. The time point denotes: sample taken at primary tumor resection. Whole RNA was taken from tumor, nontumor lung or frozen PBMC; it was then sequenced unsorted. The donors comprised some 78 untreated early-stage non-small cell lung cancer patients.

The specimen was normal lung tissue next to the tumor, collected at surgery. The source of this sequence is a female donor with early-stage non-small cell lung cancer. This chain connects TRBV5-1 to TRBJ2-3, with D possibly being TRBD2 (7 bases). DNA of the CDR3: TGCGCCAGCACCGAGGGGGGGGGCCGAGATACGCAGTATTTT. It translates to CASTEGGGRDTQYF.